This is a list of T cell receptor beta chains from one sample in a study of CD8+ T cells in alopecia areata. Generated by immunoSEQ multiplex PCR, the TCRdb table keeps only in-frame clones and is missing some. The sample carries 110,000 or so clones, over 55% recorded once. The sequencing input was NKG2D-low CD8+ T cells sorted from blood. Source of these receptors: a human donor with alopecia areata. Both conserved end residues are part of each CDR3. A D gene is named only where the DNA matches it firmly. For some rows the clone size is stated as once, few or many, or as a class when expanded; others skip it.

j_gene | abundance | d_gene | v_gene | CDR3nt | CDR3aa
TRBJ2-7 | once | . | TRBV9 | TGTGCCAGCAGCGTAGATGTGGGCCAAAACTACGAGCAGTACTTC | CASSVDVGQNYEQYF
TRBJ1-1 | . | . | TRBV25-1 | TGTGCCAGCAGTGAATTCGGGGGAGGCACTGAAGCTTTCTTT | CASSEFGGGTEAFF
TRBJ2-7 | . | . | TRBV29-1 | TGCAGCGTTGAAGGGGACCAGGTCCGCGAGCAGTACTTC | CSVEGDQVREQYF
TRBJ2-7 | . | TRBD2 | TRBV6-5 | TGTGCCAGCAGTTACTACGGCGGGAGTAGGACCTACGAGCAGTACTTC | CASSYYGGSRTYEQYF
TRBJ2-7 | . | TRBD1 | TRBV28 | TGTGCCAGCATTCCCCAGGGGGACTCCTACGAGCAGTACTTC | CASIPQGDSYEQYF
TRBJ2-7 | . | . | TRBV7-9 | TGTGCCAGCAGCTTAGCGTCGTTAGTGACCTACGAGCAGTACTTC | CASSLASLVTYEQYF
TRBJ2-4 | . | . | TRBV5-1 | TGCGCCAGCAGGAAGGAGACCCCAGCCAAAAACATTCAGTACTTC | CASRKETPAKNIQYF
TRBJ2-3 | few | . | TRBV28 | TGTGCCAGCAGTTTGGGAGATACGCAGTATTTT | CASSLGDTQYF
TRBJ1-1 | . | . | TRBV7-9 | TGTGCCAGCAGCTTATTAACCAGAGGTACTGAAGCTTTCTTT | CASSLLTRGTEAFF
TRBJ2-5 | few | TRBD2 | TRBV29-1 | TGCAGCTGGGGGGAGGCGGGAGGCCCCGGGAACTGGGAGACCCAGTACTTC | CSWGEAGGPGNWETQYF
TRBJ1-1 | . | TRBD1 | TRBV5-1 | TGCGCCAGCAGCGTAGGCCGGGACAGGGTGACTGAAGCTTTCTTT | CASSVGRDRVTEAFF
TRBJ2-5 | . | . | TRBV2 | TGTGCCAGCAGGGGCGGGACCCAGTACTTC | CASRGGTQYF
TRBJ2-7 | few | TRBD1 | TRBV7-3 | TGTGCCAGCAGCTTGACGGTGGGACAGGTTAACGAGCAGTACTTC | CASSLTVGQVNEQYF
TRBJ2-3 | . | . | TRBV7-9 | TGTGCCAGCAGCGCCCCAGGTTCCGGCACAGATACGCAGTATTTT | CASSAPGSGTDTQYF
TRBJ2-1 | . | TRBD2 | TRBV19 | TGTGCCAGTAGTCTTGCGGGAGGTTACAATGAGCAGTTCTTC | CASSLAGGYNEQFF
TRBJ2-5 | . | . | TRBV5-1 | TGCGCCAGCAGCTTGGCTGGCTCACAAGAGACCCAGTACTTC | CASSLAGSQETQYF
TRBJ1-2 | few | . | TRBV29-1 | TGCAGCGTGATGGGACCGGACCGGAACTATGGCTACACCTTC | CSVMGPDRNYGYTF
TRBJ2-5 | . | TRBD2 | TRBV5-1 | TGCGCCAGCCGACTAGCGGGAGGCCGAGTGGGAGAGACCCAGTACTTC | CASRLAGGRVGETQYF
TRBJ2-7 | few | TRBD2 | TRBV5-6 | TGTGCCAGCAACGGGGGACTAGCGGGATCCTCCTACGAGCAGTACTTC | CASNGGLAGSSYEQYF
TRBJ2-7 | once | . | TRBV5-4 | TGTGCCAGCAGCTTGACACCGGAGACCTACGAGCAGTACTTC | CASSLTPETYEQYF
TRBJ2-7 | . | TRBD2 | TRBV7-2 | TGTGCCAGCAGCTCGTTCGAAGGACTAGCTCTCGAGCAGTACTTC | CASSSFEGLALEQYF